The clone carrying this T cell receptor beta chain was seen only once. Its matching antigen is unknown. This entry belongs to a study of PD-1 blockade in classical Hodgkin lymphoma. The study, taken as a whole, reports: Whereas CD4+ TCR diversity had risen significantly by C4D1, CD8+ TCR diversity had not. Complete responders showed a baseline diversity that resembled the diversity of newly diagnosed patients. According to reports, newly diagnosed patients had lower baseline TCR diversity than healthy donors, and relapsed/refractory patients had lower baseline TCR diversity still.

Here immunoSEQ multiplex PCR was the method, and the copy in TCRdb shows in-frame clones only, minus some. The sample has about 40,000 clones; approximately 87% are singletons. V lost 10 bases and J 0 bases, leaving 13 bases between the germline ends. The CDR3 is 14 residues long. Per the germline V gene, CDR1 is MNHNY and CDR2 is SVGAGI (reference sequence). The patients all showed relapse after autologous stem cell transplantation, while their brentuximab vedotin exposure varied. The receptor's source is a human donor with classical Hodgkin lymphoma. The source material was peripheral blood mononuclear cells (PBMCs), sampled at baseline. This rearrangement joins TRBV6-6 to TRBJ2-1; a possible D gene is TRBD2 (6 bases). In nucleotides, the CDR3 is TGTGCCACCATGGAGCGGGTCTCCTACAATGAGCAGTTCTTC. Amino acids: CATMERVSYNEQFF.